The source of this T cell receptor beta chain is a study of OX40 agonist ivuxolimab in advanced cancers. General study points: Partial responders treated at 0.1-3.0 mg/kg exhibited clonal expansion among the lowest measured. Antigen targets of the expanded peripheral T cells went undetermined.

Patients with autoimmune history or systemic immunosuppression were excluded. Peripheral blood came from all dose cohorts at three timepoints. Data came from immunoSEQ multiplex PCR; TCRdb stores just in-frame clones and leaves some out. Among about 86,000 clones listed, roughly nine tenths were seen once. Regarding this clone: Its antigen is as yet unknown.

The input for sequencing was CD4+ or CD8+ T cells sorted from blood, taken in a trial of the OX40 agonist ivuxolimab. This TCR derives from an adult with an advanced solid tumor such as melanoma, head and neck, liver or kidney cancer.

CDR3 amino acids: CASSLMAGANSYNEQFF. The CDR3 DNA follows: TGTGCCAGCAGCTTAATGGCGGGGGCCAATTCCTACAATGAGCAGTTCTTC. The chain joins TRBV7-6 to TRBJ2-1; maybe TRBD2 (7 bases). V was cut by 2 bases and J by 1 base, with 15 bases left in between. The CDR3 totals 17 residues. Germline V gene lookup returns CDR1 SGHVS and CDR2 FNYEAQ.